This TCR beta chain emerged from a study of blood T cell repertoires in COVID-19. Across the study: The United States, Italy and Spain were the sources of the acute and convalescent COVID-19 samples.

Two negative PCRs, clearance, or symptom resolution had been documented for recovered Cohort 3 donors. This clone was seen only once. As originally analysed: Amplification with reference gene primers provided the estimates of nucleated cell counts. Clones were sequenced by immunoSEQ multiplex PCR, and TCRdb holds only the in-frame ones, with some missing. That table gives V, J and clone size, and the DNA gave D and trimming. Of around 380,000 clones detected, around 87% appear once; the ten largest clones hold around 1.3%. The specimen sequenced was PBMCs or T cells enriched from blood (not recorded which). This TCR was sampled from a man younger than 45 who had recovered from COVID-19.

This chain's CDR3 is CASSISNPGQGMTYEQYF. In DNA form, the CDR3 reads TGTGCCAGTAGTATATCCAACCCGGGACAGGGGATGACCTACGAGCAGTACTTC. V and J are TRBV19 and TRBJ2-7, with 10 nucleotides matching TRBD1. V lost 2 bases and J lost 2; bases outside the gene matches: 12. The CDR3 sequence is 18 residues long. CDR1 LNHDA and CDR2 SQIVND come from the germline V gene (reference sequence).